The present TCR beta chain was sequenced within a study of patients and donors after allogeneic stem cell transplantation. Germline V lookup: CDR1 DFQATT, CDR2 SNEGSKA (reference sequence). Between the trimmed V and J ends, which lost 0 bases and 4 bases, there was a span of 13 bases. The CDR3 runs to 14 residues. This clonotype has more than one count but fewer than ten. Each CDR3 protein gets one entry after TCRdb re-called the RT-PCR reads with MiXCR. The table lists about a million distinct CDR3 sequences, around 17% of them singletons. The V gene is TRBV20-1, the J gene TRBJ2-7, with D possibly TRBD1 on 6 matching bases. The sequence came from a human donor who was either an allogeneic HSCT recipient or a stem cell or donor lymphocyte infusion donor (not recorded which). It is not recorded whose cells these are; they may come from a transplant donor. Material: blood, either unsorted or a sorted T cell fraction (not recorded which). The CDR3 reads CSARDPTGSYEQYF. As DNA, the CDR3 is TGCAGTGCTAGAGATCCCACAGGGTCGTACGAGCAGTACTTC.